This T cell receptor beta chain was retrieved from a study of CD8 T cells in ankylosing spondylitis (dated by TCRdb to the late 2010s). In the study overall: To find TCR variants linked to disease, the study profiled T cell receptor beta repertoires in ankylosing spondylitis patients and healthy donors. The full study cohort comprised about 23 ankylosing spondylitis patients and about a hundred healthy donors. Peripheral blood was sampled, and synovial fluid was additionally collected from ankylosing spondylitis patients.

Overall results and qualifications from the work: Blood from ankylosing spondylitis patients appeared to be characterized by a TCR beta motif composed of eight or nine highly homologous amino acid variants. According to the report, matched synovial fluid samples from ankylosing spondylitis patients were significantly enriched for the disease-linked clones. Some of the motif variants had been reported before in the synovial fluid and blood of reactive arthritis patients, a finding that suggests common disease-initiation mechanisms. The disease-linked clones had a CD8+ phenotype and were found at relatively low frequencies in peripheral blood.

Points on this clonotype: Its specific antigen is unknown. Nothing much larger sits one base from this clone, and base qualities are not available.

Data came from an Illumina HiSeq 2500. Quantitative 5'-RACE with molecular barcodes was the method used to prepare the TCR beta libraries. Per the original workflow: A new computational method based on a probabilistic model of VDJ rearrangement was used to identify disease-linked TCR variants. TCRdb reworked the public reads: Q25 trimming with fastp, MiXCR clone assembly, productive beta chains retained. Every distinct CDR3 protein forms one entry, paired with its most common genes and DNA. TCRdb, rather than the study authors, made the V and J calls. The sample table contains hundreds of thousands of distinct CDR3 sequences; only one count was recorded for approximately 12% of them. The top ten clonotypes cover 0.51% of the sample. V trim: 2 bases; J trim: 4 bases; unmatched bases: 11. CDR1 and CDR2 were assigned from the germline V gene as SGHTA and FQGNSA. Spanning cysteine to phenylalanine, the CDR3 consists of 17 amino acids. Solely the CDR3 DNA is kept, with 51 bases framed from the first base.

This receptor was obtained from a male donor with ankylosing spondylitis. Material for sequencing was blood, either unsorted or a sorted T cell fraction (not recorded which). The chain employs TRBV7-2 and TRBJ2-3; 8 junctional bases match TRBD2. The CDR3 protein: CASSLFNRRGVADTQYF. The base sequence is TGTGCCAGCAGCTTATTTAATAGGCGGGGGGTGGCAGATACGCAGTATTTT.